A selection of T cell receptor beta chains follows, all from one sample in a study of blood T cell repertoires in COVID-19. Sequencing was performed with immunoSEQ multiplex PCR; in TCRdb, only in-frame clones are kept and a portion is missing. The sample consists of about 270,000 clones, 80% to 90% of them appearing once. Sequenced: PBMCs or T cells enriched from blood (not recorded which). The receptor source for this set is a woman under 40 with acute COVID-19. Each CDR3 is given with its conserved first and last residue. D genes are given only for firm matches. Size values are once, few and many counts, or a class for expanded clones, and some rows have none.

d_call clone_size j_call v_call cdr3_nt cdr3_aa
- - TRBJ1-6 TRBV25-1 TGTGCCAGCAGCCTCACAGGTGGGAATTCACCCCTCCACTTT CASSLTGGNSPLHF
- - TRBJ2-1 TRBV11-2 TGTGCCAGCAGCCCTATGCCCGAACAGGCGGATGAGCAGTTCTTC CASSPMPEQADEQFF
TRBD1 few TRBJ2-1 TRBV19 TGTGCCAGTAGTTTAATAGCCGGGACAGGGAATGAGCAGTTCTTC CASSLIAGTGNEQFF
- once TRBJ1-4 TRBV9 TGTGCCAGCAGTCCACATGATAATGAAAAACTGTTTTTT CASSPHDNEKLFF
- once TRBJ2-1 TRBV10-3 TGTGCCATCAGTGCGTTCAGGGGGCGGGAGCTCGATGAGCAGTTCTTC CAISAFRGRELDEQFF
- - TRBJ1-5 TRBV9 TGTGCCAGCAGCCCATCAGGGTTGGGCAATCAGCCCCAGCATTTT CASSPSGLGNQPQHF
- few TRBJ1-5 TRBV19 TGTGCCAGTAACCCGGGGGGGGAGGGTCAGCCCCAGCATTTT CASNPGGEGQPQHF
- - TRBJ2-3 TRBV7-2 TGTGCCAGCAGCCGGGCCGGAGGGGCGAGGTTGGATACGCAGTATTTT CASSRAGGARLDTQYF
TRBD1 - TRBJ1-6 TRBV4-2 TGTGCCAGCAGCCAAGAGGGACAGGGGTTGGTTTCACCCCTCCACTTT CASSQEGQGLVSPLHF
- once TRBJ2-5 TRBV19 TGTGCCAGTAGAAACAGTGGAGAGACCCAGTACTTC CASRNSGETQYF
TRBD1 - TRBJ2-2 TRBV24-1 TGTGCCACCAGTGGAGGGAACAGGGGTACCGGGGAGCTGTTTTTT CATSGGNRGTGELFF
TRBD1 once TRBJ2-2 TRBV5-5 TGTGCCAGCAGCTTGGGACAGGGGGCGGACACCGGGGAGCTGTTTTTT CASSLGQGADTGELFF
- few TRBJ2-1 TRBV7-3 TGTGCCAGCAGCATAACTAGTGATGAGCAGTTCTTC CASSITSDEQFF
- many TRBJ2-7 TRBV28 TGTGCCAGCAGTACCCAGGAGCGGTCCTACGAGCAGTACTTC CASSTQERSYEQYF